This TCR beta chain originates from a study of control samples from healthy donors and cancer patients. Assay: immunoSEQ multiplex PCR; the TCRdb copy retains only in-frame clones and omits some. Here the sample spans 60,000 to 100,000 clones, approximately 89% being singletons. This CDR3 is built from 16 residues. The V and J ends lost 5 bases and 0 bases respectively, with 16 bases between them. The germline CDR1 and CDR2 sequences are SEHNR and FQNEAQ (reference sequence). Sample: blood. This clonotype was sampled from a man aged 45-65 years in good health. The rearrangement joins TRBV7-9 to TRBJ1-1, with D tentatively TRBD1 (5 bases). The DNA for the CDR3 is TGTGCCAGCAGCCTGCCGCGGGGCCACCTGAACACTGAAGCTTTCTTT. The encoded protein is CASSLPRGHLNTEAFF. The whole variable domain, remainder taken from reference TRBV7-9 and TRBJ1-1, is DTGVSQNPRHKITKRGQNVTFRCDPISEHNRLYWYRQTLGQGPEFLTYFQNEAQLEKSRLLSDRFSAERPKGSFSTLEIQRTEQGDSAMYLCASSLPRGHLNTEAFFGQGTRLTVV.